The clone carrying this TCR beta chain was counted at least ten times. Its antigen remains unknown. The presence of a unique molecular identifier marked each TCR cDNA molecule. MiXCR, applied by TCRdb to the 5' RACE reads, yields one record per CDR3 protein. The sample yields fewer than 15,000 distinct CDR3 sequences, 3.5% to 4% seen once. The data were obtained in a study of spatial heterogeneity in lung cancer. Study-wide background: Each time, sequencing found more beta-chain sequences than alpha-chain sequences.

Findings and limits, study-wide: Resection saw ubiquitous expanded tumor TCRs appear in blood more than follow-up did.

Documented time point: sample taken at primary tumor resection. Whole RNA, isolated from tumor, nontumor lung or frozen PBMC, was sequenced without prior sorting. Sequenced material: PBMCs, taken at surgery. The TCR originated in a male donor with early-stage non-small cell lung cancer.

CDR3 sequence reads: CASSLSTSGVTDTQYF. CDR3 in DNA: TGTGCCAGCAGTTTATCAACTAGCGGGGTCACAGATACGCAGTATTTT. J is TRBJ2-3 and V is TRBV27, with 10 bases aligning to TRBD2. V lost 0 bases, J lost 2 bases, and 2 bases stayed unmatched. Germline V CDR1 and CDR2: MNHEY, SMNVEV (reference sequence). The CDR3 runs to 16 residues.